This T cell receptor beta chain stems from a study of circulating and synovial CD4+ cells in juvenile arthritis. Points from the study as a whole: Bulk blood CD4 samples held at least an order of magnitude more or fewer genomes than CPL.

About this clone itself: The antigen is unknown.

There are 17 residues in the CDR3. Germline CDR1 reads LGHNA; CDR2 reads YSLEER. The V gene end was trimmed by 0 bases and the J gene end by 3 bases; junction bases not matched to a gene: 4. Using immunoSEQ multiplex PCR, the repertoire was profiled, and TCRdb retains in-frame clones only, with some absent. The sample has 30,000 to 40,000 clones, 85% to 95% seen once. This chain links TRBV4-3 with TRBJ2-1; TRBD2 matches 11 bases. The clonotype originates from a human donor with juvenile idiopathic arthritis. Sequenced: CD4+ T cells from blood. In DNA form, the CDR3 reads TGCGCCAGCAGCCAAGATCCTAGCGGGGGGTTCTACAATGAGCAGTTCTTC. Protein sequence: CASSQDPSGGFYNEQFF.